The rows below give T cell receptor beta chains drawn from one sample of a study of PD-1 blockade in mismatch repair-deficient tumors. The protocol was immunoSEQ multiplex PCR, while the TCRdb copy is restricted to in-frame clones and leaves out a portion. This table has fewer than 100,000 clones, 81% appearing once. This specimen was peripheral blood, taken 12 weeks after starting pembrolizumab. All receptors come from an adult with mismatch repair-deficient cancer. Both conserved end residues are part of each CDR3. The D gene is left open where the match is weak. Only part of the rows carry a size: once, few, many, or a class if the clone is expanded.

j_call: TRBJ1-5; v_call: TRBV27; d_call: .; clone_size: .; cdr3_aa: CASSSETDGNQPQHF; cdr3_nt: TGTGCCAGCAGTTCGGAGACAGATGGCAATCAGCCCCAGCATTTT
j_call: TRBJ1-5; v_call: TRBV11-2; d_call: .; clone_size: .; cdr3_aa: CASSGGPNQPQHF; cdr3_nt: TGTGCCAGCAGCGGCGGGCCGAATCAGCCCCAGCATTTT
j_call: TRBJ1-2; v_call: TRBV2; d_call: .; clone_size: .; cdr3_aa: CASNLDLGSPGYTF; cdr3_nt: TGTGCCAGCAACTTGGACCTAGGGTCTCCTGGCTACACCTTC
j_call: TRBJ2-3; v_call: TRBV30; d_call: .; clone_size: few; cdr3_aa: CAWSEGTPDTQYF; cdr3_nt: TGTGCCTGGAGTGAGGGGACCCCAGATACGCAGTATTTT
j_call: TRBJ2-1; v_call: TRBV6-4; d_call: .; clone_size: .; cdr3_aa: CASSDATGASYNEQFF; cdr3_nt: TGTGCCAGCAGCGACGCCACCGGGGCCTCCTACAATGAGCAGTTCTTC
j_call: TRBJ2-1; v_call: TRBV2; d_call: .; clone_size: .; cdr3_aa: CASSDLPRVDEQFF; cdr3_nt: TGTGCCAGCAGTGACCTCCCGAGAGTCGATGAGCAGTTCTTC
j_call: TRBJ2-1; v_call: TRBV28; d_call: TRBD2; clone_size: .; cdr3_aa: CASNERLAVNEQFF; cdr3_nt: TGTGCCAGCAACGAAAGACTAGCGGTCAATGAGCAGTTCTTC
j_call: TRBJ2-3; v_call: TRBV9; d_call: TRBD2; clone_size: .; cdr3_aa: CASSVDAGGGTDTQYF; cdr3_nt: TGTGCCAGCAGCGTAGATGCGGGAGGGGGCACAGATACGCAGTATTTT
j_call: TRBJ2-2; v_call: TRBV5-5; d_call: .; clone_size: .; cdr3_aa: CASSLAGPANTGELFF; cdr3_nt: TGTGCCAGCAGCTTGGCCGGTCCAGCAAACACCGGGGAGCTGTTTTTT
j_call: TRBJ2-1; v_call: TRBV9; d_call: .; clone_size: .; cdr3_aa: CASSVESMGARQFF; cdr3_nt: TGTGCCAGCAGCGTAGAAAGTATGGGGGCCCGGCAGTTCTTC
j_call: TRBJ2-3; v_call: TRBV20-1; d_call: .; clone_size: .; cdr3_aa: CSAALGDTQYF; cdr3_nt: TGCAGTGCCGCACTTGGAGATACGCAGTATTTT
j_call: TRBJ2-3; v_call: TRBV5-1; d_call: .; clone_size: .; cdr3_aa: CASSERRDGRTDTQYF; cdr3_nt: TGCGCCAGCAGCGAGAGAAGGGACGGACGCACAGATACGCAGTATTTT
j_call: TRBJ2-3; v_call: TRBV29-1; d_call: TRBD2; clone_size: .; cdr3_aa: CSVGTSGRVADTQYF; cdr3_nt: TGCAGCGTTGGGACTAGCGGGAGAGTCGCAGATACGCAGTATTTT
j_call: TRBJ2-5; v_call: TRBV29-1; d_call: .; clone_size: .; cdr3_aa: CSVERVVSETQYF; cdr3_nt: TGCAGCGTTGAGCGGGTCGTGTCGGAGACCCAGTACTTC
j_call: TRBJ2-3; v_call: TRBV6-5; d_call: .; clone_size: .; cdr3_aa: CASSYSAGDTQYF; cdr3_nt: TGTGCCAGCAGTTACTCTGCGGGAGATACGCAGTATTTT
j_call: TRBJ2-2; v_call: TRBV4-3; d_call: .; clone_size: few; cdr3_aa: CASSLGRAGGELFF; cdr3_nt: TGCGCCAGCAGCCTGGGCCGCGCGGGCGGGGAGCTGTTTTTT
j_call: TRBJ1-5; v_call: TRBV4-1; d_call: .; clone_size: .; cdr3_aa: CASSQGQGRQPQHF; cdr3_nt: TGCGCCAGCAGCCAAGGTCAGGGACGGCAGCCCCAGCATTTT
j_call: TRBJ1-5; v_call: TRBV6-5; d_call: .; clone_size: .; cdr3_aa: CASSFNGQPQHF; cdr3_nt: TGTGCCAGCAGTTTTAACGGTCAGCCCCAGCATTTT
j_call: TRBJ2-3; v_call: TRBV4-2; d_call: .; clone_size: .; cdr3_aa: CASSQGRELDTQYF; cdr3_nt: TGTGCCAGCAGCCAAGGCAGGGAGCTTGATACGCAGTATTTT
j_call: TRBJ2-5; v_call: TRBV19; d_call: .; clone_size: .; cdr3_aa: CASSPRGTQETQYF; cdr3_nt: TGTGCCAGTAGTCCTCGGGGCACCCAAGAGACCCAGTACTTC
j_call: TRBJ2-2; v_call: TRBV19; d_call: TRBD2; clone_size: few; cdr3_aa: CASSGLAYTGELFF; cdr3_nt: TGTGCCAGTTCGGGACTAGCCTACACCGGGGAGCTGTTTTTT
j_call: TRBJ2-1; v_call: TRBV6-4; d_call: TRBD2; clone_size: .; cdr3_aa: CASSDQPAGSSYNEQFF; cdr3_nt: TGTGCCAGCAGTGACCAACCAGCGGGAAGCTCCTACAATGAGCAGTTCTTC
j_call: TRBJ2-3; v_call: TRBV2; d_call: TRBD2; clone_size: .; cdr3_aa: CASSVTSGSTDTQYF; cdr3_nt: TGTGCCAGCAGTGTGACTAGCGGGAGTACAGATACGCAGTATTTT
j_call: TRBJ2-1; v_call: TRBV9; d_call: TRBD2; clone_size: .; cdr3_aa: CASSPTIRASGYNEQFF; cdr3_nt: TGTGCCAGCAGCCCCACCATCCGGGCTAGCGGTTACAATGAGCAGTTCTTC
j_call: TRBJ2-1; v_call: TRBV6-5; d_call: .; clone_size: .; cdr3_aa: CASSEQGRNEQFF; cdr3_nt: TGTGCCAGCAGTGAGCAGGGAAGGAATGAGCAGTTCTTC
j_call: TRBJ2-5; v_call: TRBV19; d_call: .; clone_size: .; cdr3_aa: CASSIVGQETQYF; cdr3_nt: TGTGCCAGTAGTATAGTAGGTCAAGAGACCCAGTACTTC
j_call: TRBJ1-2; v_call: TRBV7-9; d_call: .; clone_size: .; cdr3_aa: CASSLVSFQYGYTF; cdr3_nt: TGTGCCAGCAGCTTAGTGTCGTTTCAATATGGCTACACCTTC
j_call: TRBJ2-2; v_call: TRBV7-2; d_call: .; clone_size: few; cdr3_aa: CASSYRLGGSGELFF; cdr3_nt: TGTGCCAGCAGCTACCGGCTCGGGGGTTCCGGGGAGCTGTTTTTT
j_call: TRBJ2-1; v_call: TRBV5-1; d_call: TRBD2; clone_size: .; cdr3_aa: CASSFPTSGDYEQFF; cdr3_nt: TGCGCCAGCAGCTTCCCGACTAGCGGGGACTATGAGCAGTTCTTC